This entry lists 18 T cell receptor beta chains sequenced from one sample in a study of blood T cell repertoires in COVID-19. Method: immunoSEQ multiplex PCR; TCRdb's copy keeps in-frame clones and lacks some. The table includes 200,000 to 250,000 clones, approximately 83% detected once. The sample consisted of PBMCs or T cells enriched from blood (not recorded which). Receptors were obtained from a woman aged 55-69 years who had recovered from COVID-19.

The V gene is TRBV11-3, the J gene TRBJ1-6; 7 bases are shared with TRBD1. Per the germline V gene, CDR1 is SGHNT and CDR2 is YENEEA. Unmatched junction bases numbered 5, after V lost 1 base and J lost 8 bases. There are 15 residues in the CDR3. The CDR3 sequence: CASSLGGGADSPLHF. The DNA for the CDR3 is TGTGCCAGCAGCTTAGGAGGGGGCGCGGATTCACCCCTCCACTTT.

V usage is TRBV10-2 and J usage is TRBJ1-2; D possibly corresponds to TRBD1 (6 bases). Germline CDR1 is WSHSY and CDR2 is SAAADI. Trimming removed 2 bases from V and 6 bases from J, with 16 bases in between. The CDR3 loop spans 15 amino acids. The CDR3 DNA sequence: TGCGCCAGCAGTGAGGCCCGTCAGGGGATCGATGGCTACACCTTC. Encoded protein: CASSEARQGIDGYTF.

The chain carries TRBV30 and TRBJ2-1; D is uncertain. Trimming removed 8 bases from V and 0 bases from J, with 14 bases in between. The CDR3 is 14 amino acids. CDR1 is GTSNPN and CDR2 is SVGIG in the germline V gene (reference sequence). The DNA for the CDR3 is TGTGCCATCGGGTCGGGTCACTCCTACAATGAGCAGTTCTTC. This gives the protein CAIGSGHSYNEQFF. The full variable domain, rest sourced from reference TRBV30 and TRBJ2-1, is SQTIHQWPATLVQPVGSPLSLECTVEGTSNPNLYWYRQAAGRGLQLLFYSVGIGQISSEVPQNLSASRPQDRQFILSSKKLLLSDSGFYLCAIGSGHSYNEQFFGPGTRLTVL.

The CDR3: CASSQDRRQGEAFF. As DNA, the CDR3 is TGTGCCAGCAGCCAAGACCGAAGACAGGGTGAAGCTTTCTTT. The chain uses TRBV4-2 and TRBJ1-1; 7 bases match TRBD1. V was clipped by 0 bases and J by 7 bases; unmatched bases: 5. Germline V lookup: CDR1 LGHNA, CDR2 YNFKEQ. The CDR3 covers 14 residues.

The chain carries TRBV7-7 and TRBJ2-5, with D possibly matching TRBD1 (5 bases). Trimming shortened V by 0 bases and J by 4 bases, and 12 bases separated the two germline ends. This CDR3 is 15 amino acids long. Germline V lookup: CDR1 SSHAT, CDR2 FNYEAQ (reference sequence). This CDR3 is CASSLAGADSETQYF. As DNA, the CDR3 is TGTGCCAGCAGCTTAGCAGGGGCGGATTCAGAGACCCAGTACTTC.

V gene TRBV10-3 combines with J gene TRBJ2-2, with 8 nucleotides matching TRBD2. The CDR3 sequence is 17 residues long. From germline, CDR1 is ENHRY and CDR2 SYGVKD. V gave up 6 bases and J gave up 4 bases; unmatched junction bases: 13. CDR3: CAISLSSGSRGTGELFF. CDR3 coding DNA: TGTGCCATCAGCCTCTCTAGCGGGTCGCGGGGCACCGGGGAGCTGTTTTTT.

CDR3 residues: CASSFHRPGQGKTDTQYF. The CDR3 region has the DNA TGTGCCAGCAGTTTCCACCGACCGGGACAGGGAAAAACAGATACGCAGTATTTT. The chain combines TRBV27 with TRBJ2-3; 9 bases are a match to TRBD1. J was trimmed by 3 bases and V by 3 bases; bases with no gene match: 13. The CDR3 spans 18 residues. CDR1 is MNHEY, CDR2 SMNVEV, per germline (reference sequence).

This chain joins TRBV6-5 and TRBJ2-3; tentative D call: TRBD2 (6 bases). The CDR3 has 14 amino acids. Germline V gene sequence: CDR1 MNHEY, CDR2 SVGAGI. CDR3 sequence (DNA): TGTGTTTCCGGCCGCGGGGTTAGCACAGATACGCAGTATTTT. Translating gives CVSGRGVSTDTQYF.

The V call is TRBV6-1, the J call TRBJ1-1, with no clear D. From germline, CDR1 is MNHNS and CDR2 SASEGT. The V end lost 0 bases, the J end lost 3 bases, and 11 bases lay between the germline ends. The CDR3 spans 15 residues. CDR3 residues: CASSEARSLDTEAFF. CDR3 nucleotide sequence: TGTGCCAGCAGTGAAGCGCGATCCCTCGACACTGAAGCTTTCTTT.

This sequence joins TRBV6-5 and TRBJ2-3; 9 bases match TRBD1. With V trimmed by 6 bases and J by 1 base, 2 bases remained unmatched. The germline V gene has CDR1 MNHEY and CDR2 SVGAGI. The CDR3 consists of 14 residues. CDR3 region: CASRGDRGTDTQYF. CDR3 coding DNA: TGTGCCAGCAGGGGGGACAGGGGCACAGATACGCAGTATTTT.

J is TRBJ2-6 and V is TRBV9; D uncertain. Germline CDR1 reads SGDLS; CDR2 reads YYNGEE. Trimming removed 0 bases from V and 1 base from J, with 11 bases in between. The CDR3 length is 17 residues. The CDR3 region is CASSVGASRSGANVLTF. The CDR3 DNA reads TGTGCCAGCAGCGTAGGGGCGTCGCGTTCTGGGGCCAACGTCCTGACTTTC.

V is TRBV6-1 and J is TRBJ1-5, with 8 positions matching TRBD1. Trimming took 1 base from V and 0 from J; bases not matched to a gene: 5. From germline, CDR1 is MNHNS and CDR2 SASEGT. This CDR3 region has 17 residues. The CDR3 nucleotides are TGTGCCAGCAGTGAAGGACAGGGGCCGTATAGCAATCAGCCCCAGCATTTT. It codes for CASSEGQGPYSNQPQHF.

V gene TRBV5-1 combines with J gene TRBJ1-1; TRBD1 is a possible D gene (5 bases). Germline assignment: CDR1 SGHRS and CDR2 YFSETQ. Between the trimmed V and J ends, which lost 4 bases and 4 bases, there was a span of 14 bases. CDR3 length equals 14 residues. CDR3 in amino acids: CASSLRALSTEAFF. Here the CDR3 DNA reads TGCGCCAGCAGCCTCAGGGCTTTGAGCACTGAAGCTTTCTTT.

The chain has TRBV19 and TRBJ1-6, with D unclear. Trimming took off 10 bases at V and 7 bases at J, with 14 bases between the two ends. Germline V gene sequence: CDR1 LNHDA, CDR2 SQIVND (reference sequence). The CDR3 consists of 13 residues. The CDR3 DNA sequence: TGTGCCACCCGGGGTTTCGGAAATTCACCCCTCCACTTT. Amino acid sequence: CATRGFGNSPLHF.

This chain links TRBV6-1 with TRBJ2-5; TRBD2 might be the D (6 bases). V shed 0 bases and J shed 1 base, with 6 bases lying between them. This CDR3 region has 14 residues. The germline V gene encodes CDR1 MNHNS and CDR2 SASEGT. The CDR3 DNA follows: TGTGCCAGCAGTGAAGCGGGGGGCCAAGAGACCCAGTACTTC. Protein product: CASSEAGGQETQYF.

The count of this clone is one. The chain carries TRBV6-6 and TRBJ2-1; possible D gene TRBD2, 5 bases. This CDR3 contains 15 residues. Germline values: CDR1 MNHNY, CDR2 SVGAGI (reference sequence). Trimming took 0 bases from V and 5 from J, leaving 11 bases between them. CDR3 coding DNA: TGTGCCAGCAGTTACTCGGTTTTAGCGAACAATGAGCAGTTCTTC. It codes for CASSYSVLANNEQFF.

The chain couples TRBV6-5 to TRBJ1-1; a weak D match, TRBD1 (5 bases). The germline V and J ends were trimmed by 6 bases and 1 base, with 9 bases remaining between them. The germline V gene has CDR1 MNHEY and CDR2 SVGAGI. CDR3 size: 13 residues. CDR3 sequence (DNA): TGTGCCAGCAGCCCACAGGAGAACACTGAAGCTTTCTTT. Amino acid sequence: CASSPQENTEAFF.

This clone was seen just once. V usage is TRBV7-2 and J usage is TRBJ1-1, with a weak D call TRBD1 (5 bases). Germline CDR1 SGHTA, CDR2 FQGNSA. V lost 1 base to trimming and J lost 0 bases, with 12 bases between them. This CDR3 has 16 amino acids. The CDR3 loop reads CASSLGTGIMNTEAFF. The CDR3 bases are TGTGCCAGCAGCTTAGGAACAGGTATTATGAACACTGAAGCTTTCTTT.